This T cell receptor (beta chain) emerged from a study of beta chain features in type 1 diabetes. Reverse transcription of all isolated RNA meant that expressed TCRB transcripts were sequenced. Generated by immunoSEQ multiplex PCR, the TCRdb table keeps only in-frame clones and is missing some. This table has approximately 330,000 clones, approximately 10% appearing once. A single heparinised draw of approximately 0.11 L on average was taken per donor. Concerning this clone itself: The antigen is unknown.

Whole-study results and caveats: Still unanswered here is whether HLA type influences TCRB rearrangement. TCRB CDR3s were moderately but significantly shorter in Type 1 diabetes patients in all four CD4+ subsets.

The TCR sequence derives from a woman aged 25-40 years in good health. The sequenced sample consisted of naive CD4+ T cells from blood.

CDR3: CAWRDGQGATNTEAFF. Written as DNA, the CDR3 is TGTGCCTGGAGGGATGGACAGGGGGCAACGAACACTGAAGCTTTCTTT. The V and J genes are TRBV30 and TRBJ1-1; 11 bases fit TRBD1. This CDR3 region has 16 residues. CDR1 GTSNPN and CDR2 SVGIG come from the germline V gene (reference sequence). The V segment lost 3 bases and the J segment 1 base; nucleotides outside the gene matches: 7.